The subject of this entry is one TCR beta chain. This CDR3 is built from 16 residues. Trimming stripped 4 bases from V and 1 base from J, with 16 bases between. In germline, CDR1 is MNHNS, CDR2 SASEGT. This record belongs to a study of blood T cell repertoires in COVID-19. Study-wide context: Spain, Italy and the United States supplied samples that represented acute and convalescent COVID-19. T cells, B-cell-depleted T cells, or PBMCs supplied cDNA or gDNA.

Profiling relied on immunoSEQ multiplex PCR, and the TCRdb table lists in-frame clones only, not all of them. The data hold approximately 140,000 clones, with around 89% observed a single time. This TCR derives from a man in his 70s with active COVID-19. Sequences were obtained from peripheral blood. V usage is TRBV6-1 and J usage is TRBJ1-1; TRBD1 might be the D (5 bases). The CDR3 nucleotides read TGTGCCAGCAGTGGATCCTTCGGGAGGGGGAACACTGAAGCTTTCTTT. It is translated as CASSGSFGRGNTEAFF.